This T cell receptor beta chain originates from a study of blood T cell repertoires in COVID-19. About the study: Nucleic acid was either cDNA or gDNA, and it came from T cells, B-cell-depleted T cells, or PBMCs.

Libraries were prepared by immunoSEQ multiplex PCR; TCRdb keeps only in-frame clonotypes and omits some of them. The table has fewer than 250,000 clones, 84% seen once. Sample: peripheral blood. The receptor's source is a young man with active or convalescent COVID-19.

This CDR3 reads CSVGQGAHTGELFF. Here the CDR3 DNA reads TGCAGCGTTGGACAGGGGGCGCACACCGGGGAGCTGTTTTTT. The chain couples TRBV29-1 to TRBJ2-2; 10 positions match TRBD1. Per germline, CDR1 SQVTM and CDR2 ANQGSEA. The junction had 2 bases not matched to a gene; V was cut back by 4 bases and J by 3 bases. CDR3 length: 14 amino acids.